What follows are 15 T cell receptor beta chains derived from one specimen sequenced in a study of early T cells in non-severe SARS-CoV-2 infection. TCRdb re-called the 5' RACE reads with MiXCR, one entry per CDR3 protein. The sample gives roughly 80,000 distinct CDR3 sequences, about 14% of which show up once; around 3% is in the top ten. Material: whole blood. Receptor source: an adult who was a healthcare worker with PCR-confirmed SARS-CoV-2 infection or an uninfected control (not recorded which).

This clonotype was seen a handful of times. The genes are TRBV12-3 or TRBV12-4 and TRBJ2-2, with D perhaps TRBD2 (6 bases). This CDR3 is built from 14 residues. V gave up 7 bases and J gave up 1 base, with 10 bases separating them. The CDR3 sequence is CASTQGLNTGELFF. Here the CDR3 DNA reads TGTGCCAGCACTCAGGGACTGAACACCGGGGAGCTGTTTTTT.

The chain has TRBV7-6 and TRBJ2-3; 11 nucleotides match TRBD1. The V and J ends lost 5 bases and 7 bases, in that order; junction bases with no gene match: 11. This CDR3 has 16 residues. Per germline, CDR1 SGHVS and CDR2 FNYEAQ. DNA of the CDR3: TGTGCCAGCAGCCCACCTCCGGACAGGGGGCGTCATACGCAGTATTTT. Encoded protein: CASSPPPDRGRHTQYF.

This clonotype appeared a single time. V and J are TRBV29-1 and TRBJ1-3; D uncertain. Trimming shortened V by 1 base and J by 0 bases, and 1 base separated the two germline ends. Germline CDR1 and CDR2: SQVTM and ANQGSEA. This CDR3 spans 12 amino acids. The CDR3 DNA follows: TGCAGCGTTGAAGTCTCTGGAAACACCATATATTTT. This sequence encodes CSVEVSGNTIYF.

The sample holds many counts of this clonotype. CDR3 residues: CASSRTGAFSNQPQHF. CDR3 bases: TGTGCCAGTAGTCGGACAGGAGCTTTTAGCAATCAGCCCCAGCATTTT. The V and J genes are TRBV19 and TRBJ1-5, with TRBD1 matching 7 bases. The junction had 7 bases not matched to a gene; V was cut back by 5 bases and J by 0 bases. Per germline, CDR1 LNHDA and CDR2 SQIVND (reference sequence). The CDR3 extends over 16 amino acids.

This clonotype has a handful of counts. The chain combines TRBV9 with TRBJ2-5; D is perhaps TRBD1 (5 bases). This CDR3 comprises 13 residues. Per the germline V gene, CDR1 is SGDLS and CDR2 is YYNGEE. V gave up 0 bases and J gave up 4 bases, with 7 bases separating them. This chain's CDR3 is CASSVAGPETQYF. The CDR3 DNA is TGTGCCAGCAGCGTAGCAGGGCCAGAGACCCAGTACTTC.

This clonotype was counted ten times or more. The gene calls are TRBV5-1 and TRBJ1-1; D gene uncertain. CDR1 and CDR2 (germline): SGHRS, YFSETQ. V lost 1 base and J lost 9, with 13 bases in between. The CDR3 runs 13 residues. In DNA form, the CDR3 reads TGCGCCAGCAGCTTGAGGCCAGCCCCTAAAGCTTTCTTT. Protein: CASSLRPAPKAFF.

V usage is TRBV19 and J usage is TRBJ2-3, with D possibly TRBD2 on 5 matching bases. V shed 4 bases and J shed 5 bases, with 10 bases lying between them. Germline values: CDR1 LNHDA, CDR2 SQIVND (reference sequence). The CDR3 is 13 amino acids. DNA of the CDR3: TGTGCCAGTAGTACCCGCAGCGGAGATACGCAGTATTTT. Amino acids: CASSTRSGDTQYF. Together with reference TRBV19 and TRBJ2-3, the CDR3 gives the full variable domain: DGGITQSPKYLFRKEGQNVTLSCEQNLNHDAMYWYRQDPGQGLRLIYYSQIVNDFQKGDIAEGYSVSREKKESFPLTVTSAQKNPTAFYLCASSTRSGDTQYFGPGTRLTVL.

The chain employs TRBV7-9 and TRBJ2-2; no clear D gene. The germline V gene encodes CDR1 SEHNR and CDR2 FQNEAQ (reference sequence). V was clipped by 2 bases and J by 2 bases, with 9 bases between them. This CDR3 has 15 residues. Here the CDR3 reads CASSLRVENTGELFF. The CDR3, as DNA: TGTGCCAGCAGCTTAAGGGTGGAAAACACCGGGGAGCTGTTTTTT.

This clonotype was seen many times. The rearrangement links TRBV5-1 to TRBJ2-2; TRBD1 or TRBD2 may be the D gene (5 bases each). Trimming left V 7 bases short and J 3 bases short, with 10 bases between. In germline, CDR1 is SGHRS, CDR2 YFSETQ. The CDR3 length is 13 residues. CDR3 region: CASSRGDTGELFF. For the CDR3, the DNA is TGCGCCAGCTCCCGGGGCGACACCGGGGAGCTGTTTTTT. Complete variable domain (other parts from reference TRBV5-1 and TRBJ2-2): KAGVTQTPRYLIKTRGQQVTLSCSPISGHRSVSWYQQTPGQGLQFLFEYFSETQRNKGNFPGRFSGRQFSNSRSEMNVSTLELGDSALYLCASSRGDTGELFFGEGSRLTVL.

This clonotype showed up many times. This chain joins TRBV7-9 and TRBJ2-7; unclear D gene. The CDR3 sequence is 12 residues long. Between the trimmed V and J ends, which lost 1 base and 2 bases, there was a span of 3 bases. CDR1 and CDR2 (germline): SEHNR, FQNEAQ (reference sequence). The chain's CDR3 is CASSLVPYEQYF. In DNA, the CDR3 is TGTGCCAGCAGCTTAGTCCCCTACGAGCAGTACTTC.

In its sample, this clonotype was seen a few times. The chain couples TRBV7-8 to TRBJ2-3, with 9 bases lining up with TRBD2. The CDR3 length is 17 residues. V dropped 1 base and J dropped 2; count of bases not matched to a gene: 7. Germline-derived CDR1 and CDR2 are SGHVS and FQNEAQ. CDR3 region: CASSLGELAGLTDTQYF. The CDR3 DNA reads TGTGCCAGCAGCTTAGGAGAACTAGCGGGCCTCACAGATACGCAGTATTTT.

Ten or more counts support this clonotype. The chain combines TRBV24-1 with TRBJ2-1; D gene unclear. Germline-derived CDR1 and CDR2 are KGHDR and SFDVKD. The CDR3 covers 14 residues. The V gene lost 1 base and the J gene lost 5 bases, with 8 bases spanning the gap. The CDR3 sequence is CATSDLGPDNEQFF. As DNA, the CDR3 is TGTGCCACCAGTGATTTAGGGCCAGACAATGAGCAGTTCTTC.

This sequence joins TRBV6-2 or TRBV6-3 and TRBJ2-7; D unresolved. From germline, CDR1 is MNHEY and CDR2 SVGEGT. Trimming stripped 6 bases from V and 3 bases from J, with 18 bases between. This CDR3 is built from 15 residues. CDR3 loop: CASSPVGWGNYEQYF. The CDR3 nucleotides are TGTGCCAGCAGCCCCGTCGGATGGGGAAACTACGAGCAGTACTTC.

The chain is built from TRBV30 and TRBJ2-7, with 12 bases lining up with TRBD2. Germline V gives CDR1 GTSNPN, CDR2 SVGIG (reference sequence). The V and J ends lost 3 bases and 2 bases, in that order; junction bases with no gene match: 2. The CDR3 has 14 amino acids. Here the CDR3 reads CAWRRLAGAYEQYF. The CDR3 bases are TGTGCCTGGAGGCGACTAGCGGGGGCCTACGAGCAGTACTTC.

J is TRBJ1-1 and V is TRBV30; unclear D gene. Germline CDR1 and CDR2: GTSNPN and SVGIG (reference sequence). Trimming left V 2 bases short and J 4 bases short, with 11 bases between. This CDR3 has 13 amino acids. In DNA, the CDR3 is TGTGCCTGGAGTTACTCTAGCGGCACTGAAGCTTTCTTT. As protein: CAWSYSSGTEAFF. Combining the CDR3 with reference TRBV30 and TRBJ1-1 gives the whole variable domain SQTIHQWPATLVQPVGSPLSLECTVEGTSNPNLYWYRQAAGRGLQLLFYSVGIGQISSEVPQNLSASRPQDRQFILSSKKLLLSDSGFYLCAWSYSSGTEAFFGQGTRLTVV.